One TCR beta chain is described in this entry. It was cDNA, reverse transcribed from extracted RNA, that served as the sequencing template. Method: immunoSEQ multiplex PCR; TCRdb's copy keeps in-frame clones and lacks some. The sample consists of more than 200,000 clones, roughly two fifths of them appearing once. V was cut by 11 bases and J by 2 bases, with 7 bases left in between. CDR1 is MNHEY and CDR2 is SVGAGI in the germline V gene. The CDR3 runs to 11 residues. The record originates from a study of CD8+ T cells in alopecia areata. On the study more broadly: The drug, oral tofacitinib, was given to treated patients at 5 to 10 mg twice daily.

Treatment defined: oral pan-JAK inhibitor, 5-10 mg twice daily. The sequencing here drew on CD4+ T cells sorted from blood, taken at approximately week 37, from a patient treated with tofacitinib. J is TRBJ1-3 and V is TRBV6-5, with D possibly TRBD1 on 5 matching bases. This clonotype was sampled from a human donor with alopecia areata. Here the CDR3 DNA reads TGTGCCGGGGCTGCTGGAAACACCATATATTTT. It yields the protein CAGAAGNTIYF.